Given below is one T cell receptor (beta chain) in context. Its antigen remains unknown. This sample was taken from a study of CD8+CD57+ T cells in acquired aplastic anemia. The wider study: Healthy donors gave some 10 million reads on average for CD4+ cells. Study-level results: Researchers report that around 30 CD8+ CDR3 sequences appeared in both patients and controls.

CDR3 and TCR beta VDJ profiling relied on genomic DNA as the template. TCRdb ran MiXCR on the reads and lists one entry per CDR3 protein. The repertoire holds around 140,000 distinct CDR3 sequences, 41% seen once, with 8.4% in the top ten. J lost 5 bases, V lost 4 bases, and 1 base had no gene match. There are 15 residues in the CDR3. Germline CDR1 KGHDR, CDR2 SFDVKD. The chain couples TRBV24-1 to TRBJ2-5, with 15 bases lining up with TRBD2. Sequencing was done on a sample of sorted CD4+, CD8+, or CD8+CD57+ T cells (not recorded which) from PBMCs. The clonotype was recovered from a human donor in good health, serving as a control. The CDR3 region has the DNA TGTGCCACCAGTGACGGGACTAGCGGGGGGGAGACCCAGTACTTC. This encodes CATSDGTSGGETQYF.